This T cell receptor (beta chain) was sequenced for a study of T cells in narcolepsy. Study-wide background: Patients with NT1 or NT2 and healthy control donors were enrolled.

For this clone: Its target is unknown.

Study-wide findings and caveats: Autoreactive clonotypes reportedly recurred in blood of same and different patients, not controls. Autoreactive clone sequences were missing from some blood memory CD4+ repertoires. HCRT-specific and TRIB2-specific autoreactive clonotypes appeared among same-patient CSF and blood CD4+ clonotypes.

V lost 0 bases, J lost 7 bases, and 18 bases lay in between. Looked up from germline, CDR1 is SGHTA and CDR2 is FQGNSA. The CDR3 length is 16 residues. Method: immunoSEQ multiplex PCR; TCRdb's copy keeps in-frame clones and lacks some. The repertoire holds around 25,000 clones, with around 83% as singletons. V gene TRBV7-2 combines with J gene TRBJ2-5, with D possibly being TRBD1 (6 bases). Sequencing was done on a sample of CD45RA- memory CD4+ T cells from PBMCs. The source of this sequence is a human donor with narcolepsy. CDR3 loop: CASSLANRAPLGTQYF. The CDR3, as DNA: TGTGCCAGCAGCTTAGCGAACAGGGCCCCCCTAGGGACCCAGTACTTC.